Shown below are 30 T cell receptor beta chains from a single sample sequenced in a study of T cells in narcolepsy. Some clones are missing from TCRdb's copy, which holds only in-frame ones; the method was immunoSEQ multiplex PCR. The table lists nearly 35,000 clones, around 80% of them singletons. Sequencing was carried out using memory (CD45RA-) CD4+ T cells from blood. Every receptor here comes from a human donor in good health.

J is TRBJ2-7 and V is TRBV14; 8 bases map to TRBD2. The germline V gene encodes CDR1 SGHDN and CDR2 FVKESK. V dropped 4 bases and J dropped 2; count of bases not matched to a gene: 7. The length of the CDR3 is 15 residues. The CDR3 here is CASSLAGGPAYEQYF. Written as DNA, the CDR3 is TGTGCCAGCAGCCTTGCGGGGGGTCCAGCCTACGAGCAGTACTTC.

The chain combines TRBV28 with TRBJ2-7; D gene unclear. The CDR3 spans 12 residues. Trimming cost V 4 bases and J 8 bases, with 12 bases left between them. Germline V gives CDR1 MDHEN, CDR2 SYDVKM. Written as DNA, the CDR3 is TGTGCCAGCAGTTCCCGCACGGGTAAGCAGTACTTC. It yields the protein CASSSRTGKQYF.

This chain links TRBV5-6 with TRBJ2-5, with D possibly matching TRBD1 (6 bases). Germline lookup yields CDR1 SGHDT and CDR2 YYEEEE. This CDR3 is built from 15 residues. Between the trimmed V and J ends, which lost 3 bases and 2 bases, there was a span of 14 bases. As DNA, the CDR3 is TGTGCCAGCAGCTACTCCGGGACACGACAAGAGACCCAGTACTTC. It yields the protein CASSYSGTRQETQYF.

V gene TRBV4-1 combines with J gene TRBJ2-3; a weak D match, TRBD2 (5 bases). V lost 0 bases, J lost 5 bases, and 9 bases lay in between. The CDR3 covers 14 residues. Germline CDR1 is MGHRA and CDR2 is YSYEKL. CDR3 in DNA: TGCGCCAGCAGCCAAGAACCCGGGGAAGATACGCAGTATTTT. Residues: CASSQEPGEDTQYF.

This chain uses TRBV9 with TRBJ1-3; TRBD1 aligns across 7 bases. The CDR3 length is 16 residues. Germline values: CDR1 SGDLS, CDR2 YYNGEE. The V and J ends lost 4 bases and 3 bases, in that order; junction bases with no gene match: 10. The CDR3 DNA sequence: TGTGCCAGCAGCACCCTTGCAGGGGGAAGTGGAAACACCATATATTTT. Translating it yields CASSTLAGGSGNTIYF. Full variable domain (missing parts from reference TRBV9 and TRBJ1-3): DSGVTQTPKHLITATGQRVTLRCSPRSGDLSVYWYQQSLDQGLQFLIQYYNGEERAKGNILERFSAQQFPDLHSELNLSSLELGDSALYFCASSTLAGGSGNTIYFGEGSWLTVV.

The chain carries TRBV30 and TRBJ1-1, with D perhaps matching TRBD1 (5 bases). The V end lost 0 bases, the J end lost 0 bases, and 8 bases lay between the germline ends. The germline CDR1 and CDR2 sequences are GTSNPN and SVGIG (reference sequence). The CDR3 totals 14 residues. CDR3 DNA: TGTGCCTGGAGTGTGGGGGGGGTGAACACTGAAGCTTTCTTT. Translation gives CAWSVGGVNTEAFF.

This clone was seen a few times. The genes are TRBV6-6 and TRBJ2-2, with TRBD1 matching 8 bases. V shed 3 bases, J shed 4 bases, and the junction held 4 bases outside the gene matches. The length of the CDR3 is 15 residues. The germline V gene encodes CDR1 MNHNY and CDR2 SVGAGI (reference sequence). This CDR3 is CASSYGRGPTGELFF. The DNA for the CDR3 is TGTGCCAGCAGTTATGGCAGGGGGCCCACCGGGGAGCTGTTTTTT.

This clone was picked up one time. V usage is TRBV2 and J usage is TRBJ2-5, with 9 nucleotides matching TRBD1. CDR3 length: 13 residues. CDR1 and CDR2 from the germline V gene are SNHLY and FYNNEI. The J segment lost 5 bases and the V segment lost 8 bases, leaving 6 bases of the junction unmatched. In DNA, the CDR3 is TGTGCCAGCGGAAGGGACAGGGTGGAGACCCAGTACTTC. This encodes CASGRDRVETQYF.

V is TRBV14 and J is TRBJ2-5; 11 bases match TRBD2. CDR1 and CDR2 from the germline V gene are SGHDN and FVKESK. The CDR3 length is 16 residues. J was trimmed by 0 bases and V by 5 bases; bases with no gene match: 5. CDR3 DNA sequence: TGTGCCAGCAGCGGCACACTAGCGGGGGACCAAGAGACCCAGTACTTC. This encodes CASSGTLAGDQETQYF.

This chain uses TRBV14 with TRBJ2-2, with D possibly matching TRBD2 (6 bases). Germline values: CDR1 SGHDN, CDR2 FVKESK. With 1 base removed from V and 6 bases from J, the gap between germline ends came to 15 bases. The length of the CDR3 is 16 residues. The CDR3 nucleotides are TGTGCCAGCAGCCAAGCCCAGGGATCGGGGGCCGGGGAGCTGTTTTTT. Its protein product is CASSQAQGSGAGELFF. Based on the CDR3 plus reference TRBV14 and TRBJ2-2, the full variable domain is EAGVTQFPSHSVIEKGQTVTLRCDPISGHDNLYWYRRVMGKEIKFLLHFVKESKQDESGMPNNRFLAERTGGTYSTLKVQPAELEDSGVYFCASSQAQGSGAGELFFGEGSRLTVL.

This chain joins TRBV11-2 and TRBJ2-2; D gene unclear. The CDR3 is 13 amino acids. Germline V CDR1 and CDR2: SGHAT, FQNNGV. V lost 5 bases and J 8 bases, leaving 12 bases between the germline ends. CDR3 residues: CASSLRAAGELFF. CDR3 coding DNA: TGTGCCAGCAGCCTCCGGGCCGCGGGGGAGCTGTTTTTT.

V gene TRBV6-1 combines with J gene TRBJ1-2, with D tentatively TRBD1 (5 bases). CDR3 size: 14 residues. The germline CDR1 and CDR2 sequences are MNHNS and SASEGT. Trimming removed 7 bases from V and 4 bases from J, with 16 bases in between. The chain's CDR3 is CASNPGTITYGYTF. CDR3 in DNA: TGTGCCAGCAACCCTGGGACTATCACCTATGGCTACACCTTC.

In its sample, this clone was seen a few times. V is TRBV6-6 and J is TRBJ1-1; D gene uncertain. CDR1 and CDR2 from the germline V gene are MNHNY and SVGAGI (reference sequence). The CDR3 has 14 residues. Trimming took 10 bases from V and 8 from J, leaving 23 bases between them. CDR3 in amino acids: CATQTDGVRFEAFF. CDR3 nucleotide sequence: TGTGCCACCCAAACAGACGGGGTCCGTTTCGAAGCTTTCTTT.

The rearrangement joins TRBV19 to TRBJ2-3; tentatively, D is TRBD1 or TRBD2 (6 bases each). The V and J ends lost 11 bases and 4 bases respectively, with 10 bases between them. Germline V gene sequence: CDR1 LNHDA, CDR2 SQIVND (reference sequence). The CDR3 has 11 residues. DNA for the CDR3: TGTGCCTCGGGGGCCGCAGATACGCAGTATTTT. This sequence encodes CASGAADTQYF. The full variable domain, completed using reference TRBV19 and TRBJ2-3, is DGGITQSPKYLFRKEGQNVTLSCEQNLNHDAMYWYRQDPGQGLRLIYYSQIVNDFQKGDIAEGYSVSREKKESFPLTVTSAQKNPTAFYLCASGAADTQYFGPGTRLTVL.

This chain connects TRBV6-5 to TRBJ1-6, with D possibly matching TRBD1 (6 bases). Germline CDR1 MNHEY, CDR2 SVGAGI. Trimming stripped 2 bases from V and 4 bases from J, with 12 bases between. The CDR3 spans 16 residues. The CDR3 region has the DNA TGTGCCAGCAGTTACCCTGGAGGACAGTATAATTCACCCCTCCACTTT. Translation: CASSYPGGQYNSPLHF.

The chain is built from TRBV25-1 and TRBJ1-1; TRBD1 might be the D (5 bases). V was cut by 6 bases and J by 1 base, with 15 bases left in between. This CDR3 region has 15 residues. Germline values: CDR1 MGHDK, CDR2 SYGVNS. The CDR3 is CASRGDGGKNTEAFF. Written as DNA, the CDR3 is TGTGCCAGCAGAGGGGACGGAGGAAAGAACACTGAAGCTTTCTTT.

This clone was counted only a few times. The chain links TRBV11-2 to TRBJ2-1; no clear D. Trimming removed 5 bases from V and 11 bases from J, with 22 bases in between. The germline V gene has CDR1 SGHAT and CDR2 FQNNGV. The CDR3 totals 15 residues. CDR3 sequence reads: CASSPDARSSVQQFF. The CDR3 bases are TGTGCCAGCAGCCCCGATGCCCGAAGCTCGGTGCAGCAGTTCTTC.

The chain is built from TRBV6-5 and TRBJ1-2; TRBD1 might be the D (6 bases). Deletions cut 5 bases from V and 2 bases from J, with 15 bases between. From germline, CDR1 is MNHEY and CDR2 SVGAGI. This CDR3 comprises 15 residues. This CDR3 reads CASSPRGAGNYGYTF. CDR3 bases: TGTGCCAGCAGTCCTCGGGGGGCGGGAAACTATGGCTACACCTTC.

The count of this clone is one. This chain joins TRBV10-3 and TRBJ1-2, with TRBD1 matching 7 bases. The CDR3 is 14 amino acids. CDR1 is ENHRY and CDR2 is SYGVKD in the germline V gene. Trimming removed 6 bases from V and 5 bases from J; junction bases left unmatched: 9. The CDR3 sequence is CAIRGWDSLYGYTF. CDR3 DNA: TGTGCCATCAGAGGTTGGGACAGCCTATATGGCTACACCTTC.

Comment on this clone: Other DNA sequences in this specimen translate into the identical CDR3. The rearrangement uses TRBV5-6 and TRBJ2-7, with D perhaps TRBD2 (5 bases). The CDR3 covers 13 residues. The germline gives CDR1 SGHDT, CDR2 YYEEEE. V lost 1 base, J lost 1 base, and 6 bases lay in between. CDR3 DNA: TGTGCCAGCAGCTTGCGCGGGTCCTACGAGCAGTACTTC. Translation gives CASSLRGSYEQYF.

This rearrangement joins TRBV15 to TRBJ2-7, with D possibly called TRBD1 or TRBD2 (6 bases each). V was shortened by 1 base and J by 0 bases, with 10 bases between the two germline ends. The CDR3 contains 15 residues. Germline lookup yields CDR1 LNHNV and CDR2 YYDKDF (reference sequence). This chain's CDR3 is CATSRGGAGSYEQYF. The CDR3 DNA reads TGTGCCACCAGCAGAGGGGGGGCCGGCTCCTACGAGCAGTACTTC.

The chain links TRBV12-5 to TRBJ1-1; D is unresolved. The ends were cut back, 0 bases at V and 6 bases at J, with 8 bases in the middle. This CDR3 spans 13 amino acids. CDR1 is LGHNT, CDR2 FRNRAP, per germline. The CDR3, as DNA: TGTGCTAGTGGTTTGGTAGAAGGCTCTGAAGCTTTCTTT. Translating gives CASGLVEGSEAFF.

The rearrangement uses TRBV27 and TRBJ2-7; 8 bases match TRBD1. V lost 9 bases, J lost 3 bases, and 13 bases stayed unmatched. CDR3 size: 15 residues. CDR1 is MNHEY and CDR2 is SMNVEV in the germline V gene (reference sequence). This CDR3 reads CARGVRDRKLYEQYF. In nucleotides, the CDR3 is TGTGCCAGGGGGGTCCGGGACAGGAAACTCTACGAGCAGTACTTC.

The chain has TRBV7-6 and TRBJ2-5; tentative D call: TRBD2 (5 bases). V was trimmed by 6 bases and J by 4 bases, leaving 9 bases between them. The CDR3 runs 12 residues. CDR1 and CDR2 (germline): SGHVS, FNYEAQ. DNA for the CDR3: TGTGCCAGCAGGGCTGCGGGAGAGACCCAGTACTTC. Amino acids: CASRAAGETQYF.

This rearrangement joins TRBV7-6 to TRBJ1-6, with a weak D call TRBD1 (6 bases). Germline V gives CDR1 SGHVS, CDR2 FNYEAQ. The CDR3 has 15 amino acids. The germline V and J ends were trimmed by 5 bases and 3 bases, with 11 bases remaining between them. The CDR3 is CASSTDSNYNSPLHF. In DNA form, the CDR3 reads TGTGCCAGCAGCACGGACAGCAACTATAATTCACCCCTCCACTTT.

The CDR3 DNA follows: TGTGCCAGCAGCCAAGTCGTGGGGTATGGCTACACCTTC. This gives the protein CASSQVVGYGYTF. The gene calls are TRBV14 and TRBJ1-2, with no clear D. V was clipped by 1 base and J by 5 bases, with 8 bases between them. This CDR3 is 13 amino acids long. Germline V gene lookup returns CDR1 SGHDN and CDR2 FVKESK.

CDR3 nucleotides: TGTGCCAGCAGCCGTTCGACAGGGGGCCGTTTAGGCTCTGGGGCCAACGTCCTGACTTTC. Protein product: CASSRSTGGRLGSGANVLTF. The chain combines TRBV27 with TRBJ2-6, with 10 positions matching TRBD1. V lost 6 bases, J lost 0 bases, and 14 bases stayed unmatched. Germline loops: CDR1 MNHEY, CDR2 SMNVEV (reference sequence). The CDR3 length is 20 residues.

The V and J genes are TRBV19 and TRBJ2-3; tentatively, D is TRBD1 or TRBD2 (7 bases each). Trimming took 3 bases from V and 2 from J, leaving 18 bases between them. This CDR3 region has 17 residues. From germline, CDR1 is LNHDA and CDR2 SQIVND (reference sequence). The CDR3 loop is CASSMGRGLRDTDTQYF. The CDR3 DNA follows: TGTGCCAGTAGTATGGGGAGGGGGCTGAGGGACACAGATACGCAGTATTTT.

The genes are TRBV7-8 and TRBJ2-1; possible D gene TRBD1, 5 bases. Trimming removed 4 bases at V and 2 bases at J, with 12 bases between. CDR1 and CDR2 (germline): SGHVS, FQNEAQ. This CDR3 contains 15 residues. This CDR3 is CASSSLPQAYNEQFF. As DNA, the CDR3 is TGTGCCAGCAGCTCCCTACCACAGGCCTACAATGAGCAGTTCTTC.

This chain joins TRBV15 and TRBJ1-3; TRBD1 is a possible D gene (6 bases). Trimming removed 0 bases from V and 4 bases from J, with 13 bases in between. CDR1 and CDR2 from the germline V gene are LNHNV and YYDKDF (reference sequence). This CDR3 contains 16 residues. CDR3 residues: CATSRDDKGEGNTIYF. CDR3 in DNA: TGTGCCACCAGCAGAGATGATAAGGGGGAAGGAAACACCATATATTTT.